The 14 T cell receptor beta chains presented below share a single source sample, sequenced in a study of shared clonotypes between healthy human individuals. Profiled with immunoSEQ multiplex PCR; TCRdb holds only in-frame clones, not every one. The sample carries 950,000 to 1,100,000 clones, about 80% recorded once. The sequencing input was memory CD4+ T cells sorted from blood. The subset is: CD45RA-negative fraction. The receptors shown here come from a young man in good health.

The chain employs TRBV9 and TRBJ2-1, with 11 bases matching TRBD1. This CDR3 is built from 16 residues. Trimming at V came to 2 bases and at J to 4 bases, leaving 5 bases not matched to a gene. Germline V gene data show CDR1 as SGDLS and CDR2 as YYNGEE. CDR3 sequence (DNA): TGTGCCAGCAGCGTTCAGGACAGGGGGCCTTACAATGAGCAGTTCTTC. This translates into CASSVQDRGPYNEQFF. Drawing the rest from reference TRBV9 and TRBJ2-1, the complete variable domain is DSGVTQTPKHLITATGQRVTLRCSPRSGDLSVYWYQQSLDQGLQFLIQYYNGEERAKGNILERFSAQQFPDLHSELNLSSLELGDSALYFCASSVQDRGPYNEQFFGPGTRLTVL.

The rearrangement links TRBV30 to TRBJ2-3, with no clear D. In germline, CDR1 is GTSNPN, CDR2 SVGIG (reference sequence). V lost 0 bases, J lost 7 bases, and 8 bases lay in between. The CDR3 is 12 amino acids. The CDR3 here is CAWSVQTNTQYF. CDR3 nucleotides: TGTGCCTGGAGTGTACAGACAAATACGCAGTATTTT.

This clone was observed at least ten times. The chain uses TRBV19 and TRBJ2-1; no reliable D call. V was shortened by 3 bases and J by 7 bases, with 13 bases between the two germline ends. The CDR3 has 14 residues. The germline V gene encodes CDR1 LNHDA and CDR2 SQIVND (reference sequence). The CDR3 loop is CASSITGPKNEQFF. CDR3 DNA sequence: TGTGCCAGTAGTATTACCGGGCCGAAGAATGAGCAGTTCTTC.

The rearrangement uses TRBV11-2 and TRBJ2-7; 8 bases align to TRBD1. This CDR3 region has 13 residues. The junction had 5 bases not matched to a gene; V was cut back by 4 bases and J by 6 bases. Germline CDR1 SGHAT, CDR2 FQNNGV. CDR3 amino acids: CASSSQGAGEQYF. The CDR3 DNA reads as TGTGCCAGCAGCTCGCAGGGGGCTGGCGAGCAGTACTTC.

The chain employs TRBV10-3 and TRBJ2-5; the D gene is possibly TRBD2 (5 bases). This CDR3 is 12 amino acids long. V lost 3 bases, J lost 7 bases, and 9 bases lay in between. Germline V gene data show CDR1 as ENHRY and CDR2 as SYGVKD. The CDR3 reads CAISDPAGTQYF. CDR3 nucleotide sequence: TGTGCCATCAGTGACCCGGCGGGGACCCAGTACTTC.

This clone was counted between two and nine times. V and J are TRBV2 and TRBJ2-6; no clear D. Trimming took off 2 bases at V and 4 bases at J, with 15 bases between the two ends. The CDR3 runs 17 residues. Germline CDR1 reads SNHLY; CDR2 reads FYNNEI. In DNA, the CDR3 is TGTGCCAGCAGTGAACTAGGTTGGTCCCCAGGGGCCAACGTCCTGACTTTC. It yields the protein CASSELGWSPGANVLTF.

The chain employs TRBV6-5 and TRBJ1-2; 7 bases agree with TRBD1. The CDR3 length is 15 residues. In germline, CDR1 is MNHEY, CDR2 SVGAGI. J lost 0 bases, V lost 4 bases, and 5 bases had no gene match. The CDR3: CASSSLGTANYGYTF. The CDR3 DNA follows: TGTGCCAGCAGTTCCCTAGGGACAGCTAACTATGGCTACACCTTC.

The chain couples TRBV5-1 to TRBJ2-5; no clear D gene. CDR3 length equals 13 residues. Looked up from germline, CDR1 is SGHRS and CDR2 is YFSETQ. Trimming removed 3 bases from V and 4 bases from J, with 10 bases in between. CDR3 nucleotides: TGCGCCAGCAGCTCTTACGAAGGAGAGACCCAGTACTTC. It translates to CASSSYEGETQYF.

The chain employs TRBV5-5 and TRBJ2-4, with D perhaps matching TRBD2 (7 bases). Germline lookup yields CDR1 SGHKS and CDR2 YYEKEE (reference sequence). The CDR3 extends over 16 amino acids. The ends were cut back, 3 bases at V and 0 bases at J, with 13 bases in the middle. The CDR3 coding sequence is TGTGCCAGCAGCTCGGCGGGGGACATAGCCAAAAACATTCAGTACTTC. It codes for CASSSAGDIAKNIQYF.

The V call is TRBV5-1, the J call TRBJ2-7; TRBD1 matches at 7 bases. Germline CDR1 SGHRS, CDR2 YFSETQ. With V trimmed by 4 bases and J by 0 bases, 7 bases remained unmatched. This CDR3 region has 15 residues. The CDR3 reads CASSIWTGSSYEQYF. The CDR3 nucleotides read TGCGCCAGCAGCATCTGGACAGGTAGCTCCTACGAGCAGTACTTC.

The CDR3 loop reads CASSQTIWGTEAFF. CDR3 bases: TGTGCCAGCAGCCAAACTATATGGGGCACTGAAGCTTTCTTT. J is TRBJ1-1 and V is TRBV14; D gene uncertain. Germline loops: CDR1 SGHDN, CDR2 FVKESK. This CDR3 has 14 amino acids. Trimming shortened V by 2 bases and J by 4 bases, and 11 bases separated the two germline ends.

The rearrangement uses TRBV5-1 and TRBJ1-1; tentatively, D is TRBD1 (5 bases). V dropped 0 bases and J dropped 1 base, with 10 bases sitting between them. CDR1 is SGHRS and CDR2 is YFSETQ in the germline V gene. The CDR3 is 15 residues long. The CDR3 loop is CASSLGGGWNTEAFF. DNA for the CDR3: TGCGCCAGCAGCTTGGGCGGGGGGTGGAACACTGAAGCTTTCTTT. Full variable domain (outside the CDR3, taken from reference TRBV5-1 and TRBJ1-1): KAGVTQTPRYLIKTRGQQVTLSCSPISGHRSVSWYQQTPGQGLQFLFEYFSETQRNKGNFPGRFSGRQFSNSRSEMNVSTLELGDSALYLCASSLGGGWNTEAFFGQGTRLTVV.

The chain uses TRBV7-2 and TRBJ1-1, with TRBD1 identical over 7 bases. CDR3 size: 14 residues. Looked up from germline, CDR1 is SGHTA and CDR2 is FQGNSA. V gave up 5 bases and J gave up 4 bases; unmatched junction bases: 7. CDR3 sequence: CASSVGGQTTEAFF. In DNA form, the CDR3 reads TGTGCCAGCAGCGTAGGGGGACAGACCACTGAAGCTTTCTTT.

The chain is built from TRBV20-1 and TRBJ1-2; 7 bases align to TRBD1. The CDR3 is made up of 11 amino acids. Germline V gene data show CDR1 as DFQATT and CDR2 as SNEGSKA (reference sequence). V shed 0 bases and J 8 bases; nucleotides not matched to a gene: 0. As DNA, the CDR3 is TGCAGTGCTAGAGACAGGGGGGGCTACACCTTC. Protein product: CSARDRGGYTF.